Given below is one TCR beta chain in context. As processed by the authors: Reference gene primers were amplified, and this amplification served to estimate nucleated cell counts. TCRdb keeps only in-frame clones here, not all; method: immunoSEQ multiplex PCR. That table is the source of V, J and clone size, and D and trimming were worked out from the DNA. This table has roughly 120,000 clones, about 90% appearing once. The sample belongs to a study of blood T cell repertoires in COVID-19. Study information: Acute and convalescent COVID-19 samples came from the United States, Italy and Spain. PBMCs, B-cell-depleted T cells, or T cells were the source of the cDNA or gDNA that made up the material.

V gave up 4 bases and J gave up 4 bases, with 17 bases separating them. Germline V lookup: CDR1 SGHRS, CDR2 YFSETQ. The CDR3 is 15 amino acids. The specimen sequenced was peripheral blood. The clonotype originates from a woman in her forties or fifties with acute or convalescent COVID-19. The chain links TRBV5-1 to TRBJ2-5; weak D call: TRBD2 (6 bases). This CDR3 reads CASSVGTHQGETQYF. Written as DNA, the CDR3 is TGCGCCAGCAGCGTCGGGACTCATCAGGGAGAGACCCAGTACTTC.